Listed below are T cell receptor beta chains from one sample, sequenced in a study of lymphopenia after photon versus proton radiotherapy. Some clones are missing from TCRdb's copy, which holds only in-frame ones; the method was immunoSEQ multiplex PCR. The sample yields roughly 42,000 clones, 85% seen once. The sample was peripheral blood, taken from a patient treated with photon-based radiotherapy. The receptors here all came from a man between 40 and 49 years old with gastric cancer. Each CDR3 is given with its conserved first and last residue. D genes are given only for firm matches. Clone size is stated in some rows and not others, as once, few, many or a class when expanded.

j_call clone_size d_call v_call cdr3_nt cdr3_aa
TRBJ1-2 . TRBD1 TRBV7-6 TGTGCCAGCAGCTTAGGGGGACAGGAAACTAACTATGGCTACACCTTC CASSLGGQETNYGYTF
TRBJ2-7 . . TRBV29-1 TGCAGCGTTGAAATCCCCTCCCGGGACTCTAATTTCTACGAGCAGTACTTC CSVEIPSRDSNFYEQYF
TRBJ1-3 . . TRBV6-5 TGTGCCAGCAGTTACTCGTACATCCTCTCTGGAAACACCATATATTTT CASSYSYILSGNTIYF
TRBJ1-2 . . TRBV9 TGTGCCAGCAGCGGGGACAATCGCGCCGTCGCCTATGGCTACACCTTC CASSGDNRAVAYGYTF
TRBJ2-3 . TRBD2 TRBV5-5 TGTGCCAGCAGCTTAAGACTAGCGGGGACAGATACGCAGTATTTT CASSLRLAGTDTQYF
TRBJ2-4 . . TRBV12-5 . CASGLGTGSLGIQYF
TRBJ1-2 . . TRBV19 TGTGCCAGTAGGCACGGCTACATAGGGGGCTACACCTTC CASRHGYIGGYTF
TRBJ2-3 . . TRBV10-3 TGTGCCACAGGCGCTCGGGGGAGCACAGATACGCAGTATTTT CATGARGSTDTQYF
TRBJ2-4 . . TRBV4-3 TGCGCCAGCAGCCAAGCAGTAACTCAGGCAGAAAACATTCAGTACTTC CASSQAVTQAENIQYF
TRBJ2-2 . . TRBV7-2 TGTGCCAGCAGCGGCCCGGGGACCGGGGAGCTGTTTTTT CASSGPGTGELFF
TRBJ1-4 . . TRBV7-5 TGTGTCAGAAGCTCTCTTAGTGCAACTAATGAAAAACTGTTTTTT CVRSSLSATNEKLFF
TRBJ1-2 few . TRBV10-3 TGTGCCATCAGTGAGTCAACAGGGATAGGCTACACCTTC CAISESTGIGYTF
TRBJ1-1 . . TRBV4-3 TGCGCCAGCAGCCAAGATGTGGTGAACACTGAAGCTTTCTTT CASSQDVVNTEAFF
TRBJ2-2 . . TRBV19 TGTGCCAGTAGTATAGGCTCGCAGGGTGGGACCGGGGAGCTGTTTTTT CASSIGSQGGTGELFF
TRBJ1-2 . . TRBV5-4 TGTGCCAGCAGCTTGTACAGCTATGGCTACACCTTC CASSLYSYGYTF
TRBJ2-1 . . TRBV27 TGTGCCAGCAGTTTGGGGGGCAACCTCTACAATGAGCAGTTCTTC CASSLGGNLYNEQFF
TRBJ2-7 . . TRBV6-1 TGTGCCAGCACCCCGACAGCCACCTACGAGCAGTACTTC CASTPTATYEQYF
TRBJ2-2 . . TRBV9 TGTGCCAGCAGCGTACTAGGGAGCGGGGAGCTGTTTTTT CASSVLGSGELFF
TRBJ1-5 few . TRBV6-4 TGTGCCAGCAACCCCCCGGGGCCCCAGCATTTT CASNPPGPQHF
TRBJ2-5 few TRBD2 TRBV30 TGTGCCTGGAGTGTACGCGGGGGGGAGACCCAGTACTTC CAWSVRGGETQYF
TRBJ1-1 . . TRBV5-5 TGTGCCAGCAGCTTGTATGCGAACACTGAAGCTTTCTTT CASSLYANTEAFF
TRBJ2-7 once . TRBV5-6 TGTGCCAGCAGCTTGAGGTACTCCTACGAGCAGTACTTC CASSLRYSYEQYF
TRBJ1-4 . . TRBV5-1 TGCGCCAGCAGCTTGGGTGTTGGACAGAGAAATGAAAAACTGTTTTTT CASSLGVGQRNEKLFF
TRBJ1-1 . . TRBV6-1 TGTGCCAGCAGTGACCCCCTTGGAGGAATGGGAGCTTTCTTT CASSDPLGGMGAFF
TRBJ1-2 . TRBD1 TRBV11-1 TGTGCCAGCAGCCGCGACAGGGCGGGCTATGGCTACACCTTC CASSRDRAGYGYTF
TRBJ2-2 . . TRBV7-8 TGTGCCAGCAGCTTAGCCGGGGCCACTACCGGGGAGCTGTTTTTT CASSLAGATTGELFF
TRBJ2-7 . . TRBV5-4 TGTGCCAGCAGCTGGGCAGGAGGCTACGAGCAGTACTTC CASSWAGGYEQYF
TRBJ2-5 . . TRBV7-6 TGTGCCAGCAGCTCAACGGTGGCGACCCAGTACTTC CASSSTVATQYF
TRBJ1-5 . . TRBV19 TGTGCCAGTAGTATAAACCGGAACAATCAGCCCCAGCATTTT CASSINRNNQPQHF
TRBJ2-7 . . TRBV5-1 TGCGCCAGCAGCTTGTCGGGTGCCGACCACGAGCAGTACTTC CASSLSGADHEQYF
TRBJ1-4 . . TRBV5-6 TGTGCCAGCAGGCGGCACAGGGCGGACGCTAATGAAAAACTGTTTTTT CASRRHRADANEKLFF
TRBJ2-4 . . TRBV5-5 TGTGCCAGCAGCTTATCGTCAGGGGAGGTGATTCAGTACTTC CASSLSSGEVIQYF